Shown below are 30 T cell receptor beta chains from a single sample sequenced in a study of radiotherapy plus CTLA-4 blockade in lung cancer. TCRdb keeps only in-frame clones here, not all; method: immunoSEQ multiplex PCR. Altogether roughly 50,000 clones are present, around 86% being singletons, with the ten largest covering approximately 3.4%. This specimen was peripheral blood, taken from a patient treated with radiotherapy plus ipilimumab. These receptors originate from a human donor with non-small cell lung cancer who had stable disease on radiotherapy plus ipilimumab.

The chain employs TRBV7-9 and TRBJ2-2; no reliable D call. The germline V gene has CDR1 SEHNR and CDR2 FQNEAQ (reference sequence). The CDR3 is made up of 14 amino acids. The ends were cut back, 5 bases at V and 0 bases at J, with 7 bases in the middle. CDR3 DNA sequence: TGTGCCAGCAGCCAAGCGTCGAACACCGGGGAGCTGTTTTTT. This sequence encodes CASSQASNTGELFF. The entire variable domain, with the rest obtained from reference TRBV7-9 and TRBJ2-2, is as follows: DTGVSQNPRHKITKRGQNVTFRCDPISEHNRLYWYRQTLGQGPEFLTYFQNEAQLEKSRLLSDRFSAERPKGSFSTLEIQRTEQGDSAMYLCASSQASNTGELFFGEGSRLTVL.

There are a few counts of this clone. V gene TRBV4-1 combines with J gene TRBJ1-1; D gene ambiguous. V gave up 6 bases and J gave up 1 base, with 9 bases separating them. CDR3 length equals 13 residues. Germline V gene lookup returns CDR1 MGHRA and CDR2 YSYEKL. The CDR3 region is CASRLRQNTEAFF. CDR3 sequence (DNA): TGCGCCAGCAGACTCAGACAGAACACTGAAGCTTTCTTT.

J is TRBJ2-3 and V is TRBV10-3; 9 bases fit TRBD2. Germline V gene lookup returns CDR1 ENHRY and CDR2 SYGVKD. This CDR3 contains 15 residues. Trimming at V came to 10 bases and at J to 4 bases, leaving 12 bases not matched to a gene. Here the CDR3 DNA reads TGTGCCAGCGGGGTGCCTAGCGGGATATCAGATACGCAGTATTTT. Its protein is CASGVPSGISDTQYF.

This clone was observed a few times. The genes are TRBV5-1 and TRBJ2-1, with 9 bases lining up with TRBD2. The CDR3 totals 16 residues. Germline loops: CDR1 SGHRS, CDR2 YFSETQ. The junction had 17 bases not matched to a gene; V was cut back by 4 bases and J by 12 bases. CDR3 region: CASSPRTLAGGGVQFF. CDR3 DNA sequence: TGCGCCAGCAGCCCGAGGACCCTAGCGGGCGGGGGGGTGCAGTTCTTC. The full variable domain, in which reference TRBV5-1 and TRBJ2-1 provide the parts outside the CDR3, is KAGVTQTPRYLIKTRGQQVTLSCSPISGHRSVSWYQQTPGQGLQFLFEYFSETQRNKGNFPGRFSGRQFSNSRSEMNVSTLELGDSALYLCASSPRTLAGGGVQFFGPGTRLTVL.

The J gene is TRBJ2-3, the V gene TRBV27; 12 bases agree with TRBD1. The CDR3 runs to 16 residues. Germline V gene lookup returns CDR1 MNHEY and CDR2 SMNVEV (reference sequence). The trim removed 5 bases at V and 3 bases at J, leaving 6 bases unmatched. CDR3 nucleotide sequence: TGTGCCAGCAGTCCCGGGACAGGGGGCCAGACAGATACGCAGTATTTT. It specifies CASSPGTGGQTDTQYF.

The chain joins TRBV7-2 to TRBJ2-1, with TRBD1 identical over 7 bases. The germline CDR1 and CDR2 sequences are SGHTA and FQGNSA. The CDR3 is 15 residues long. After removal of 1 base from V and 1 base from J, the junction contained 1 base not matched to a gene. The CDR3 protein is CASSLEGASYNEQFF. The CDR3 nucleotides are TGTGCCAGCAGCTTAGAGGGGGCGTCCTACAATGAGCAGTTCTTC.

Written as DNA, the CDR3 is TGTGCCAGCAGTAAAGCGGGAGGGCCTCGGAACAATGAGCAGTTCTTC. Protein product: CASSKAGGPRNNEQFF. The chain has TRBV5-4 and TRBJ2-1, with 10 bases that match TRBD2. Germline V gene data show CDR1 as SGHNT and CDR2 as YYREEE (reference sequence). The trim removed 5 bases at V and 5 bases at J, leaving 10 bases unmatched. This CDR3 comprises 16 residues.

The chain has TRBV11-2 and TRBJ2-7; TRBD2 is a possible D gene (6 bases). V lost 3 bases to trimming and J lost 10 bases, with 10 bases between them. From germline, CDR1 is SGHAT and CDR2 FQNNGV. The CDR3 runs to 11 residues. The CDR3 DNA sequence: TGTGCCAGCAGCTTCCGGGAGAACCAGTACTTC. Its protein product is CASSFRENQYF.

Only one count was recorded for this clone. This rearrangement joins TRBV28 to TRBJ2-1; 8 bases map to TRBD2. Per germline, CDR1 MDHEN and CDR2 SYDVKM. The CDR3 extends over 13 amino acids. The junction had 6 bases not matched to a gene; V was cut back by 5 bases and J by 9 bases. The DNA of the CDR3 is TGTGCCAGCAGTGTGAGCGGGAGAGCTGAGCAGTTCTTC. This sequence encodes CASSVSGRAEQFF.

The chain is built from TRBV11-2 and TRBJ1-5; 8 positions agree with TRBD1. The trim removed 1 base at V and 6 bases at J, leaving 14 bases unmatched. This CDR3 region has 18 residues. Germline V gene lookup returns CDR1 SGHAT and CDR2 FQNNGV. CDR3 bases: TGTGCCAGCAGCTTAGGGTTCGGCCAGGGGGCCTTATTTCAGCCCCAGCATTTT. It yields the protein CASSLGFGQGALFQPQHF. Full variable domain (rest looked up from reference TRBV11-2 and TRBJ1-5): EAGVAQSPRYKIIEKRQSVAFWCNPISGHATLYWYQQILGQGPKLLIQFQNNGVVDDSQLPKDRFSAERLKGVDSTLKIQPAKLEDSAVYLCASSLGFGQGALFQPQHFGDGTRLSIL.

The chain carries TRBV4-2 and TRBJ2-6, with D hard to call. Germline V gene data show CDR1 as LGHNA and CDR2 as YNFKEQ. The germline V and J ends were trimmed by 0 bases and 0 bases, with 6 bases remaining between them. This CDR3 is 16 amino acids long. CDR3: CASSQDGFSGANVLTF. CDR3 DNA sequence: TGTGCCAGCAGCCAAGACGGTTTCTCTGGGGCCAACGTCCTGACTTTC.

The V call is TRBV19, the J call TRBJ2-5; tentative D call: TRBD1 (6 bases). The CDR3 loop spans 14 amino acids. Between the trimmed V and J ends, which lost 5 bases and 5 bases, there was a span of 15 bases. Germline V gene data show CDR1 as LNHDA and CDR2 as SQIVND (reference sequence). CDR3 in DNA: TGTGCCAGTAGTCCACAGGGATGGGAGGAGACCCAGTACTTC. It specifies CASSPQGWEETQYF.

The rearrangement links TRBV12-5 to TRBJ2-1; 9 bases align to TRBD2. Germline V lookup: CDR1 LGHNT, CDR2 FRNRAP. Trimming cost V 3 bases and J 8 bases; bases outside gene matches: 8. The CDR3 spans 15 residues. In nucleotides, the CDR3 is TGTGCTAGTGGTTTCCCAGCGGGAGGTACTGATGAGCAGTTCTTC. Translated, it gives CASGFPAGGTDEQFF.

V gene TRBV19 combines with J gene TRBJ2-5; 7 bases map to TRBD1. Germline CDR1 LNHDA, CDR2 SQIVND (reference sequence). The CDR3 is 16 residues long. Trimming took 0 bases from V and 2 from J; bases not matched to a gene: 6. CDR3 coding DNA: TGTGCCAGTAGTATAGATTTAGGGGGCTTGCAAGAGACCCAGTACTTC. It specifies CASSIDLGGLQETQYF.

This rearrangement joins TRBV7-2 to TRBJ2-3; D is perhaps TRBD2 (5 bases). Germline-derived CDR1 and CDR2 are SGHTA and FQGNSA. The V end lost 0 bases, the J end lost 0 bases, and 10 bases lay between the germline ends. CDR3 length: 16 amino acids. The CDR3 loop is CASSLAAVLSTDTQYF. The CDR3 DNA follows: TGTGCCAGCAGCTTAGCAGCGGTCCTGAGCACAGATACGCAGTATTTT.

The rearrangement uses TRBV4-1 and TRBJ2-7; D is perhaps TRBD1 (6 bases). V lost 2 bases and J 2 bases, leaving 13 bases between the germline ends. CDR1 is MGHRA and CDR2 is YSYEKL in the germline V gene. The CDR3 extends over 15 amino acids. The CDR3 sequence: CASSQQTGVTYEQYF. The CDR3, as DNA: TGCGCCAGCAGCCAACAGACAGGTGTGACCTACGAGCAGTACTTC.

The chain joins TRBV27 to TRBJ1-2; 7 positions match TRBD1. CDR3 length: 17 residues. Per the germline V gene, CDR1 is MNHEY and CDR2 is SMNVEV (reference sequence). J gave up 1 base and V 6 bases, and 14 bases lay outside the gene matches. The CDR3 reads CASRGSSGQEFNYGYTF. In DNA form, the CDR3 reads TGTGCCAGCAGAGGTTCTTCTGGACAGGAGTTTAACTATGGCTACACCTTC.

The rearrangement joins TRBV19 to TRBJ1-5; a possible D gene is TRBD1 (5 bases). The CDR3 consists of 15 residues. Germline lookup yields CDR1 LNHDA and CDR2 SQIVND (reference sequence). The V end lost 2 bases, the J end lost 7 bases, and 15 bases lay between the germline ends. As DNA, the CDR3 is TGTGCCAGTAGTATATCGGGCCGGGGGGGGCAGCCCCAGCATTTT. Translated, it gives CASSISGRGGQPQHF.

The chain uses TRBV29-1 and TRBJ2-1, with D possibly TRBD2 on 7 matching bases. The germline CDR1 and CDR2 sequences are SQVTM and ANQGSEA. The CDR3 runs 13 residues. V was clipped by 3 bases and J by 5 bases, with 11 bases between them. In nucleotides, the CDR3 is TGCAGCGTTGAGAGGGGGGGGAACAATGAGCAGTTCTTC. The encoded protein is CSVERGGNNEQFF.

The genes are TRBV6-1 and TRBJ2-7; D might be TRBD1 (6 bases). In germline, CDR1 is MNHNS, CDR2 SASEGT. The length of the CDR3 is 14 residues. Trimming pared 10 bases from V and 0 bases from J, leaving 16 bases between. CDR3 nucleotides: TGTGCCACCCGAGGACAGACCAACTCCTACGAGCAGTACTTC. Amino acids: CATRGQTNSYEQYF.

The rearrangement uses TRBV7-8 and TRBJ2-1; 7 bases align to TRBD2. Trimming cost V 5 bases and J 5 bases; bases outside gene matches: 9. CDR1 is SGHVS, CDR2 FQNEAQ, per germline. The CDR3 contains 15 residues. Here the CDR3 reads CASSEEGRVDNEQFF. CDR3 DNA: TGTGCCAGCAGCGAGGAGGGGAGGGTAGACAATGAGCAGTTCTTC.

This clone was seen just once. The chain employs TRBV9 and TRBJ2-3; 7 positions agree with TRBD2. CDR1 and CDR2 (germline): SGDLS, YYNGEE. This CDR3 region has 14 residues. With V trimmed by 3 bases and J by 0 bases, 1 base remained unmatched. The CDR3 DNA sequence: TGTGCCAGCAGCGCGGGACTAAGCACAGATACGCAGTATTTT. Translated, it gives CASSAGLSTDTQYF.

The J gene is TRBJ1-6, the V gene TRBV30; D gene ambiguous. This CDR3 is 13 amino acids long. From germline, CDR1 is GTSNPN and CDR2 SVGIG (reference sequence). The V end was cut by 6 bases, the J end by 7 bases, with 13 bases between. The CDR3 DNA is TGTGCCTGCCAGGACTGGTGGAATTCACCCCTCCACTTT. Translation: CACQDWWNSPLHF. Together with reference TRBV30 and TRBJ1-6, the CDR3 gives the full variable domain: SQTIHQWPATLVQPVGSPLSLECTVEGTSNPNLYWYRQAAGRGLQLLFYSVGIGQISSEVPQNLSASRPQDRQFILSSKKLLLSDSGFYLCACQDWWNSPLHFGNGTRLTVT.

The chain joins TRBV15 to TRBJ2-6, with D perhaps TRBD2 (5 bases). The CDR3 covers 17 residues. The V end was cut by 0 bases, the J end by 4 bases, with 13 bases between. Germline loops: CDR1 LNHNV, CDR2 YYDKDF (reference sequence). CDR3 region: CATSRDERVGGANVLTF. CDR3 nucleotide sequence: TGTGCCACCAGCAGAGATGAGAGGGTTGGAGGGGCCAACGTCCTGACTTTC.

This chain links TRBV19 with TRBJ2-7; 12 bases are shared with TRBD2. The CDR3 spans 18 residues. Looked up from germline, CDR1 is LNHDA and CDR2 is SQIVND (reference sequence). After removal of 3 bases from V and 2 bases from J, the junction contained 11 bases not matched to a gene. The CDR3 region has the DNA TGTGCCAGTAGTATCGGCCTAGCGGGAGGGCCGATCCCCTACGAGCAGTACTTC. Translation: CASSIGLAGGPIPYEQYF.

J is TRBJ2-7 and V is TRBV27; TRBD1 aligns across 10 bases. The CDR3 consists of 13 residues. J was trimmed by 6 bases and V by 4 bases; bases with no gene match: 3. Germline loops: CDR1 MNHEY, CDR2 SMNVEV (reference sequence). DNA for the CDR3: TGTGCCAGCAGTTCGACAGGGGGCTTCGAGCAGTACTTC. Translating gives CASSSTGGFEQYF.

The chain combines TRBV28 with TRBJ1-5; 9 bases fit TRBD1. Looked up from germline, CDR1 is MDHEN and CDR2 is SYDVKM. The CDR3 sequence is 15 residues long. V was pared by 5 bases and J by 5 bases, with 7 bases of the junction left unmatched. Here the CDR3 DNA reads TGTGCCAGCAGTGCACAGGGGGCTGGCGATCAGCCCCAGCATTTT. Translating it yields CASSAQGAGDQPQHF.

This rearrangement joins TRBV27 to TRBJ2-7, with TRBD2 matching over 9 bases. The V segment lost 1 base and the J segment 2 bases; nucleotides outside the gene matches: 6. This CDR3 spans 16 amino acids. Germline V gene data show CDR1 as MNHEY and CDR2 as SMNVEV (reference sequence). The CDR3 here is CASSLWVSGSPYEQYF. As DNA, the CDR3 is TGTGCCAGCAGTTTATGGGTTAGCGGGAGCCCCTACGAGCAGTACTTC.

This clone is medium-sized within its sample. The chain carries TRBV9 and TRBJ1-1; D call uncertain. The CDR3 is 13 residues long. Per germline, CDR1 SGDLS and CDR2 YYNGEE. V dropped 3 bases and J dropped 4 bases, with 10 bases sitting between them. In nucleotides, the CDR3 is TGTGCCAGCAGCGACGAGGAGGGCACTGAAGCTTTCTTT. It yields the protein CASSDEEGTEAFF.

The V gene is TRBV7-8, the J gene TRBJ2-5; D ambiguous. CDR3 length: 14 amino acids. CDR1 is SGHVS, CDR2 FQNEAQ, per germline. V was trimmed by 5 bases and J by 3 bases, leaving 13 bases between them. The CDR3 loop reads CASSPRFQEETQYF. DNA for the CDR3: TGTGCCAGCAGCCCCAGGTTCCAAGAAGAGACCCAGTACTTC.